The 14 T cell receptor beta chains below come from one sample, sequenced in a study of cytomegalovirus exposure and HLA in healthy donors. PCR employed 60 Vbeta and 13 Jbeta primers. This table comes from immunoSEQ multiplex PCR, and its TCRdb copy is limited to in-frame clones, with some not included. The table lists roughly 120,000 clones, 73% of them singletons. Sequenced material: PBMCs. The receptors come from a woman in her thirties or forties in good health and CMV-seropositive.

The rearrangement joins TRBV7-9 to TRBJ2-1; TRBD1 might be the D (5 bases). The CDR3 loop spans 13 amino acids. The germline CDR1 and CDR2 sequences are SEHNR and FQNEAQ (reference sequence). The germline V and J ends were trimmed by 7 bases and 6 bases, with 13 bases remaining between them. CDR3 loop: CASTLAGINEQFF. The CDR3 DNA reads TGTGCCAGCACCCTTGCAGGGATCAATGAGCAGTTCTTC. Looking up the rest from reference TRBV7-9 and TRBJ2-1 gives the full variable domain: DTGVSQNPRHKITKRGQNVTFRCDPISEHNRLYWYRQTLGQGPEFLTYFQNEAQLEKSRLLSDRFSAERPKGSFSTLEIQRTEQGDSAMYLCASTLAGINEQFFGPGTRLTVL.

The rearrangement joins TRBV6-6 to TRBJ1-5; 10 bases map to TRBD1. CDR1 and CDR2 (germline): MNHNY, SVGAGI (reference sequence). The CDR3 has 13 amino acids. With 6 bases clipped from V and 7 bases from J, the junction kept 3 bases outside the gene matches. CDR3 region: CASSWTGGQPQHF. The CDR3 DNA reads TGTGCCAGCAGCTGGACAGGGGGACAGCCCCAGCATTTT.

The chain uses TRBV29-1 and TRBJ1-2; TRBD1 is a possible D gene (5 bases). The germline CDR1 and CDR2 sequences are SQVTM and ANQGSEA. The CDR3 sequence is 14 residues long. V dropped 4 bases and J dropped 2 bases, with 14 bases sitting between them. CDR3 DNA sequence: TGCAGCGTTGTCGGGGACTCTGAAAACTATGGCTACACCTTC. Translation gives CSVVGDSENYGYTF.

The rearrangement links TRBV6-1 to TRBJ2-7; 8 nucleotides match TRBD2. CDR3 length equals 14 residues. The trim removed 5 bases at V and 2 bases at J, leaving 5 bases unmatched. The germline V gene has CDR1 MNHNS and CDR2 SASEGT. CDR3 DNA sequence: TGTGCCAGCAGTCTAAGCGGGAGCCCCTACGAGCAGTACTTC. Translation: CASSLSGSPYEQYF.

This clone was recorded a few times. The chain uses TRBV18 and TRBJ1-3, with TRBD1 identical over 7 bases. In germline, CDR1 is KGHSH, CDR2 LQKENI. The CDR3 spans 15 residues. V lost 3 bases and J lost 1; bases outside the gene matches: 3. The CDR3 DNA reads as TGTGCCAGCTCACCCAGGGGGTTATCTGGAAACACCATATATTTT. This sequence encodes CASSPRGLSGNTIYF.

This clone came up once. This chain's CDR3 is CASSEFEGGSSPLHF. DNA of the CDR3: TGTGCCAGCAGTGAATTCGAGGGGGGGAGTTCACCCCTCCACTTT. The chain employs TRBV25-1 and TRBJ1-6, with TRBD1 as a possible D gene (6 bases). V was pared by 1 base and J by 9 bases, with 13 bases between. CDR1 is MGHDK and CDR2 is SYGVNS in the germline V gene. This CDR3 is built from 15 residues.

CDR3 residues: CSVGTSGDRNEQFF. In nucleotides, the CDR3 is TGCAGCGTTGGAACTAGCGGGGATAGGAATGAGCAGTTCTTC. The rearrangement links TRBV29-1 to TRBJ2-1; 10 bases line up with TRBD2. This CDR3 has 14 amino acids. After removal of 4 bases from V and 7 bases from J, the junction contained 7 bases not matched to a gene. Germline V lookup: CDR1 SQVTM, CDR2 ANQGSEA.

V is TRBV7-2 and J is TRBJ2-1; 10 positions agree with TRBD2. The CDR3 loop spans 17 amino acids. Germline CDR1 reads SGHTA; CDR2 reads FQGNSA. Germline trimming cut 4 bases from V and 9 bases from J; bases unmatched to any gene: 15. The CDR3, as DNA: TGTGCCAGCAGCTCCCTCGGGTGGAGCGGGGGGGTTCCTGAGCAGTTCTTC. Translated, it gives CASSSLGWSGGVPEQFF.

CDR3 sequence (DNA): TGTGCCAGCAGTTTACGGGCACAGGCGCGAGAAAAACTGTTTTTT. Its translation: CASSLRAQAREKLFF. The chain combines TRBV27 with TRBJ1-4, with a tentative D call TRBD1 (5 bases). CDR3 length: 15 amino acids. CDR1 MNHEY and CDR2 SMNVEV come from the germline V gene (reference sequence). Between the trimmed V and J ends, which lost 2 bases and 8 bases, there was a span of 15 bases.

J is TRBJ1-2 and V is TRBV6-5; tentatively, D is TRBD1 (6 bases). The CDR3 totals 15 residues. Looked up from germline, CDR1 is MNHEY and CDR2 is SVGAGI. The V and J ends lost 2 bases and 7 bases respectively, with 17 bases between them. The chain's CDR3 is CASSYKGGQGGGYTF. DNA for the CDR3: TGTGCCAGCAGTTACAAGGGGGGGCAGGGAGGTGGCTACACCTTC.

J is TRBJ1-5 and V is TRBV5-4, with TRBD1 matching 7 bases. V lost 1 base and J lost 4; bases outside the gene matches: 2. This CDR3 has 14 residues. Germline V gene sequence: CDR1 SGHNT, CDR2 YYREEE (reference sequence). The CDR3 sequence is CASSLSGGNQPQHF. CDR3 bases: TGTGCCAGCAGCTTGTCAGGGGGAAATCAGCCCCAGCATTTT.

The chain recombines TRBV7-9 with TRBJ2-7; 7 bases are a match to TRBD1. The V segment lost 3 bases and the J segment 4 bases; nucleotides outside the gene matches: 6. The CDR3 covers 14 residues. CDR1 is SEHNR and CDR2 is FQNEAQ in the germline V gene (reference sequence). CDR3: CASSLAGTAYEQYF. The CDR3 bases are TGTGCCAGCAGCTTGGCCGGGACAGCATACGAGCAGTACTTC.

The CDR3 sequence is CASSLSAGEQFF. The CDR3 DNA reads as TGCGCCAGCAGCTTGTCTGCGGGGGAGCAGTTCTTC. The chain is built from TRBV5-1 and TRBJ2-1; D is possibly TRBD2 (6 bases). Germline CDR1 reads SGHRS; CDR2 reads YFSETQ. CDR3 length equals 12 residues. V was cut by 1 base and J by 10 bases, with 9 bases left in between.

The chain combines TRBV19 with TRBJ2-5; 8 bases match TRBD1. The CDR3 is 14 amino acids. Trimming cost V 6 bases and J 5 bases; bases outside gene matches: 8. Per germline, CDR1 LNHDA and CDR2 SQIVND (reference sequence). CDR3 DNA: TGTGCCAGTAGGGTGACAGGGGTTACGGAGACCCAGTACTTC. It specifies CASRVTGVTETQYF.